Shown below are 27 T cell receptor beta chains from a single sample sequenced in a study of OX40 agonist ivuxolimab in advanced cancers. Using immunoSEQ multiplex PCR, the repertoire was profiled, and TCRdb retains in-frame clones only, with some absent. Of 75,000 to 90,000 clones in the sample, about 90% are singletons; the top ten hold 1.1%. Sequencing used CD4+ or CD8+ T cells sorted from blood, obtained in a trial of the OX40 agonist ivuxolimab. Every receptor here comes from an adult with an advanced solid tumor such as melanoma, head and neck, liver or kidney cancer.

The chain couples TRBV14 to TRBJ1-2; 11 positions agree with TRBD1. Germline assignment: CDR1 SGHDN and CDR2 FVKESK. The CDR3 is 16 amino acids. Trimming removed 2 bases from V and 4 bases from J; junction bases left unmatched: 6. The CDR3 reads CASSQQPGQGVYGYTF. In DNA form, the CDR3 reads TGTGCCAGCAGCCAACAACCGGGACAGGGGGTCTATGGCTACACCTTC.

The rearrangement links TRBV5-1 to TRBJ2-7; 10 nucleotides match TRBD2. V lost 4 bases, J lost 3 bases, and 10 bases stayed unmatched. CDR3 size: 16 residues. CDR1 SGHRS and CDR2 YFSETQ come from the germline V gene. The DNA of the CDR3 is TGCGCCAGCAGCGAGTTCGGGACTAGCGCCGTCTACGAGCAGTACTTC. Amino acids: CASSEFGTSAVYEQYF.

The genes are TRBV5-1 and TRBJ2-2, with 8 bases identical to TRBD2. This CDR3 is 16 amino acids long. The V gene's germline CDR1 is SGHRS and CDR2 YFSETQ. After removal of 4 bases from V and 3 bases from J, the junction contained 8 bases not matched to a gene. DNA for the CDR3: TGCGCCAGCAGCCCGTCGGGGCGGGGGGACACCGGGGAGCTGTTTTTT. This gives the protein CASSPSGRGDTGELFF.

The chain has TRBV27 and TRBJ1-4; the D gene is possibly TRBD1 (6 bases). The CDR3 has 15 residues. Trimming took 6 bases from V and 4 from J, leaving 15 bases between them. CDR1 is MNHEY and CDR2 is SMNVEV in the germline V gene (reference sequence). The CDR3 loop is CASSRGGRDNEKLFF. Written as DNA, the CDR3 is TGTGCCAGCAGCCGGGGGGGCAGGGATAATGAAAAACTGTTTTTT. Filled out from reference TRBV27 and TRBJ1-4, the complete variable domain reads EAQVTQNPRYLITVTGKKLTVTCSQNMNHEYMSWYRQDPGLGLRQIYYSMNVEVTDKGDVPEGYKVSRKEKRNFPLILESPSPNQTSLYFCASSRGGRDNEKLFFGSGTQLSVL.

V is TRBV25-1 and J is TRBJ1-2, with D perhaps TRBD1 (6 bases). The CDR3 has 14 amino acids. Trimming stripped 0 bases from V and 9 bases from J, with 14 bases between. CDR1 and CDR2 from the germline V gene are MGHDK and SYGVNS. CDR3 nucleotide sequence: TGTGCCAGCAGTGAATATTTACAGGGCCTGCGCTACACCTTC. Its translation: CASSEYLQGLRYTF.

This chain joins TRBV2 and TRBJ2-2; TRBD1 aligns across 10 bases. Unmatched junction bases numbered 9, after V lost 7 bases and J lost 7 bases. CDR1 and CDR2 from the germline V gene are SNHLY and FYNNEI. The CDR3 runs to 15 residues. The CDR3 spells CASTTDRGLGGELFF. The DNA of the CDR3 is TGTGCCAGCACCACCGACAGGGGGCTCGGCGGGGAGCTGTTTTTT.

A single count supports this clone. The genes are TRBV2 and TRBJ2-5, with D unclear. This CDR3 region has 14 residues. V was pared by 6 bases and J by 2 bases, with 13 bases between. Germline V lookup: CDR1 SNHLY, CDR2 FYNNEI. The CDR3 is CASRAHPSQETQYF. The CDR3 nucleotides read TGTGCCAGCAGGGCCCACCCCTCACAAGAGACCCAGTACTTC.

This clone was observed a single time. The chain has TRBV28 and TRBJ1-1, with D possibly being TRBD1 (5 bases). The V gene lost 5 bases and the J gene lost 6 bases, with 19 bases spanning the gap. This CDR3 has 15 residues. Germline V gene lookup returns CDR1 MDHEN and CDR2 SYDVKM. CDR3 in DNA: TGTGCCAGCAGTCCAGGGAGGGCACCAAAGCCTGAAGCTTTCTTT. It is translated as CASSPGRAPKPEAFF.

This chain connects TRBV21-1 to TRBJ1-4; the table names TRBD1, a call not compared with the DNA. TRBV21-1 is reported as a pseudogene. This CDR3 spans 17 amino acids. The DNA for the CDR3 is TGTGCCAGCAGCAAAGGAATAACAGGGGGAAGGGGTGAAAAACTGTTTTTT. Translating it yields CASSKGITGGRGEKLFF.

The chain has TRBV27 and TRBJ1-3; possible D gene TRBD1, 5 bases. Per germline, CDR1 MNHEY and CDR2 SMNVEV (reference sequence). The CDR3 is 16 residues long. The ends were cut back, 5 bases at V and 0 bases at J, with 14 bases in the middle. The CDR3 bases are TGTGCCAGCAGTCCAGGGACGGTGATCTCTGGAAACACCATATATTTT. Translated: CASSPGTVISGNTIYF.

The chain carries TRBV18 and TRBJ2-5, with a weak D call TRBD2 (5 bases). CDR1 and CDR2 (germline): KGHSH, LQKENI. V was shortened by 8 bases and J by 3 bases, with 10 bases between the two germline ends. The length of the CDR3 is 12 residues. This CDR3 reads CASTRRKETQYF. The CDR3 DNA sequence: TGTGCCAGCACTAGAAGAAAAGAGACCCAGTACTTC.

The chain has TRBV28 and TRBJ2-3; no clear D gene. Germline CDR1 MDHEN, CDR2 SYDVKM. Trimming stripped 6 bases from V and 10 bases from J, with 17 bases between. The CDR3 length is 13 residues. The CDR3 loop reads CASSRVPQMAQYF. The CDR3 DNA is TGTGCCAGCAGCCGCGTCCCCCAGATGGCGCAGTATTTT.

This chain joins TRBV5-1 and TRBJ2-7; maybe TRBD1 (6 bases). Trimming cost V 0 bases and J 1 base, with 11 bases left between them. Per germline, CDR1 SGHRS and CDR2 YFSETQ. The CDR3 sequence is 15 residues long. The CDR3 nucleotides read TGCGCCAGCAGCTTGGATCCAGGGGTTTCCTACGAGCAGTACTTC. Translated, it gives CASSLDPGVSYEQYF.

This clone was seen just once. V and J are TRBV7-3 and TRBJ2-1, with TRBD2 matching over 9 bases. V dropped 1 base and J dropped 4; count of bases not matched to a gene: 2. CDR1 and CDR2 from the germline V gene are SGHTA and FQGTGA. The CDR3 spans 15 residues. CDR3 coding DNA: TGTGCCAGCAGCTTAAACCTAGCGGGGTACAATGAGCAGTTCTTC. It encodes CASSLNLAGYNEQFF.

The chain joins TRBV5-1 to TRBJ2-1; 10 nucleotides agree with TRBD2. The CDR3 loop spans 13 amino acids. Germline CDR1 SGHRS, CDR2 YFSETQ. J gave up 9 bases and V 5 bases, and 5 bases lay outside the gene matches. The CDR3 DNA reads as TGCGCCAGCAGTCTTGCTAGCGGGGGTGAGCAGTTCTTC. Translated, it gives CASSLASGGEQFF.

The chain links TRBV4-1 to TRBJ2-7, with 8 bases that match TRBD1. CDR3 length: 15 amino acids. Trimming took 2 bases from V and 0 from J; bases not matched to a gene: 3. CDR1 MGHRA and CDR2 YSYEKL come from the germline V gene. The DNA of the CDR3 is TGCGCCAGCAGCCAACCGGGACAGGCCTCCTACGAGCAGTACTTC. Its protein product is CASSQPGQASYEQYF.

This clone has just one count. The chain is built from TRBV19 and TRBJ1-1, with TRBD1 matching 11 bases. This CDR3 is built from 17 residues. Germline CDR1 LNHDA, CDR2 SQIVND (reference sequence). The junction had 9 bases not matched to a gene; V was cut back by 6 bases and J by 0 bases. For the CDR3, the DNA is TGTGCCAGTAGACCGGGACAGGGGGGTCCAATGAACACTGAAGCTTTCTTT. Translating gives CASRPGQGGPMNTEAFF.

The chain carries TRBV28 and TRBJ2-5; D unresolved. The CDR3 covers 14 residues. Trimming took off 3 bases at V and 1 base at J, with 9 bases between the two ends. Germline lookup yields CDR1 MDHEN and CDR2 SYDVKM. As DNA, the CDR3 is TGTGCCAGCAGTTTCACAGCGAGCCAAGAGACCCAGTACTTC. Translated, it gives CASSFTASQETQYF. Full variable domain (remainder filled in from reference TRBV28 and TRBJ2-5): DVKVTQSSRYLVKRTGEKVFLECVQDMDHENMFWYRQDPGLGLRLIYFSYDVKMKEKGDIPEGYSVSREKKERFSLILESASTNQTSMYLCASSFTASQETQYFGPGTRLLVL.

This clone was seen only a few times. V is TRBV4-2 and J is TRBJ1-2; 8 bases map to TRBD1. The CDR3 consists of 14 residues. Germline trimming cut 1 base from V and 4 bases from J; bases unmatched to any gene: 2. Germline-derived CDR1 and CDR2 are LGHNA and YNFKEQ. CDR3 in DNA: TGTGCCAGCAGCCAAGCCGGACAGGGCTATGGCTACACCTTC. Its translation is CASSQAGQGYGYTF.

This chain links TRBV11-3 with TRBJ2-3, with D perhaps matching TRBD1 (6 bases). Per the germline V gene, CDR1 is SGHNT and CDR2 is YENEEA. The V and J ends lost 7 bases and 0 bases respectively, with 20 bases between them. The CDR3 is 17 residues long. CDR3 DNA sequence: TGTGCCAGCACCACAGGGTTAGGGGGTTTTAGCACAGATACGCAGTATTTT. It specifies CASTTGLGGFSTDTQYF.

This clone appeared a single time. The genes are TRBV5-1 and TRBJ2-7; 9 nucleotides align to TRBD1. The CDR3 runs 14 residues. V lost 3 bases to trimming and J lost 5 bases; unmatched junction nucleotides: 6. CDR1 and CDR2 (germline): SGHRS, YFSETQ. The chain's CDR3 is CASSWGRQGDEQYF. The CDR3 nucleotides are TGCGCCAGCAGCTGGGGGAGACAGGGGGACGAGCAGTACTTC.

The chain is built from TRBV28 and TRBJ2-6, with 9 bases aligning to TRBD1. J was trimmed by 2 bases and V by 8 bases; bases with no gene match: 7. The germline gives CDR1 MDHEN, CDR2 SYDVKM. The CDR3 consists of 16 residues. DNA of the CDR3: TGTGCCAGCCGGGACAGGGAATTGACTGGGGCCAACGTCCTGACTTTC. This sequence encodes CASRDRELTGANVLTF. Based on the CDR3 plus reference TRBV28 and TRBJ2-6, the full variable domain is DVKVTQSSRYLVKRTGEKVFLECVQDMDHENMFWYRQDPGLGLRLIYFSYDVKMKEKGDIPEGYSVSREKKERFSLILESASTNQTSMYLCASRDRELTGANVLTFGAGSRLTVL.

This chain connects TRBV4-1 to TRBJ2-4; the match to TRBD2 covers 8 bases. Germline V gene data show CDR1 as MGHRA and CDR2 as YSYEKL. The CDR3 runs 19 residues. With V trimmed by 4 bases and J by 0 bases, 14 bases remained unmatched. The CDR3 DNA reads as TGCGCCAGCAGCCTTCTTAATCTAGCGGGCCAAATAGCCAAAAACATTCAGTACTTC. Encoded protein: CASSLLNLAGQIAKNIQYF.

This CDR3 reads CASSIPGLGTEAFF. Here the CDR3 DNA reads TGTGCCAGTAGTATTCCGGGGCTTGGCACTGAAGCTTTCTTT. This chain joins TRBV19 and TRBJ1-1, with D possibly being TRBD1 (5 bases). Germline assignment: CDR1 LNHDA and CDR2 SQIVND (reference sequence). Trimming cost V 3 bases and J 4 bases, with 12 bases left between them. The CDR3 runs 14 residues.

The rearrangement links TRBV28 to TRBJ2-7; TRBD1 agrees at 8 bases. Germline-derived CDR1 and CDR2 are MDHEN and SYDVKM. With 6 bases clipped from V and 4 bases from J, the junction kept 14 bases outside the gene matches. This CDR3 contains 16 residues. The CDR3 bases are TGTGCCAGCAGCCCTGCCCCCGGGACAGGTAGATACGAGCAGTACTTC. This translates into CASSPAPGTGRYEQYF.

This clone has a handful of counts. The gene calls are TRBV7-9 and TRBJ1-4, with TRBD1 matching over 10 bases. J lost 8 bases, V lost 6 bases, and 6 bases had no gene match. Germline V gene lookup returns CDR1 SEHNR and CDR2 FQNEAQ (reference sequence). The CDR3 is made up of 14 amino acids. CDR3: CASRPGTGEEKLFF. For the CDR3, the DNA is TGTGCCAGCAGACCCGGGACAGGGGAGGAAAAACTGTTTTTT.

The rearrangement uses TRBV28 and TRBJ1-4, with TRBD1 matching over 7 bases. Germline CDR1 and CDR2: MDHEN and SYDVKM. J was trimmed by 1 base and V by 1 base; bases with no gene match: 6. The CDR3 totals 17 residues. The CDR3 region has the DNA TGTGCCAGCAGTTTATTAAGCAGGGGGAAAACTAATGAAAAACTGTTTTTT. This sequence encodes CASSLLSRGKTNEKLFF.